The clone carrying this TCR beta chain was seen ten or more times. No antigen is known for it. The data derive from a study of T cells after yellow fever vaccination. Study results and limitations: Most clones from primary vaccination were detected again post-booster (roughly 95% CD4, roughly 90% CD8). Researchers report a weaker secondary response that nonetheless peaked faster, day 5 versus 15. Contaminants from the bulk population, in the form of abundant clonotypes, could be found in FACS-sorted repertoires.

Deletions cut 3 bases from V and 5 bases from J, with 16 bases between. The CDR3 is 16 amino acids. Germline V gene sequence: CDR1 LNHNV, CDR2 YYDKDF (reference sequence). Production of TCR cDNA was by 5'RACE template switching, which also added a universal primer site and UMIs. MiXCR, run by TCRdb on the 5' RACE reads, gives a single entry per CDR3 protein. The sample shows about 68,000 distinct CDR3 sequences, just over 6.5% of them seen only once. The TCR was taken from a man aged 18 to 30 who received the YFV17D yellow fever vaccine. This sample comprised CD8+ T cells sorted from PBMCs, obtained about 49 days after the first yellow fever vaccination. The rearrangement uses TRBV15 and TRBJ2-2; D is perhaps TRBD1 (6 bases). CDR3 in amino acids: CATSRGAGASTGELFF. The CDR3 DNA follows: TGTGCCACCAGCAGGGGAGCAGGGGCTAGTACCGGGGAGCTGTTTTTT.